The following is a TCR beta chain sequence with its context. Its cognate antigen has yet to be identified. No base quality information exists; no much larger clone differs at one position. TCRbeta CDR3 regions were amplified from genomic DNA by means of the immunoSEQ Assay, a bias-controlled multiplex PCR. On the authors' methods: Nucleated cell counts per sample were estimated from amplification of reference gene primers within the assay. To quantify the absolute abundance of each unique TCRbeta CDR3 rearrangement, sequence reads were collapsed and filtered. Productive Simpson clonality was computed per sample as the square root of Simpson's diversity index over productive rearrangements. Here the immuneACCESS table is served through TCRdb, limited to in-frame sequences with V and J called. Missing clones are a known gap in these copies; in checked studies unresolved V genes cover under half, and the rest lacks a known reason. V, J and clone size are those of that table, while D and trimming were read from the DNA. Counted in this sample were 210,000 or so clones; 88% of them appeared once. The ten largest clones represent roughly 2.5% of the sample.

The germline V gene sets CDR1 to SGHTA and CDR2 to FQGNSA. Trimming costs V 3 bases and J 7 bases, and their ends lie 6 bases apart. The CDR3, from cysteine to phenylalanine, totals 11 residues. Only the CDR3 part of the read is kept: 33 bases, read in frame from the first base. This sample stems from a study of blood T cell repertoires in COVID-19 (dated by TCRdb to about 2020). Describing the broader study: The collaborator samples originated in the United States, Italy and Spain and spanned the acute and convalescent phases of COVID-19. The material from the prospective study consisted of cDNA or gDNA derived from T cells, B-cell-depleted T cells, or PBMCs. Subjects who had been exposed to COVID-19, were actively infected with it, or had recovered from it provided the deeply sampled blood TCRbeta repertoires that made up the dataset. The repertoires were made available in a free public database intended to serve as a resource for research on the immune response to SARS-CoV-2. Samples came from the ongoing ImmuneRACE study (first 160 participants) plus 1,254 subjects from 6 global collaborators. The sample metadata nearly always contained a de-identified subject ID, COVID-19 status, age in years and sex. Where available, HLA class I and class II types were obtained from metadata supplied by the sample provider rather than from assay-based typing. Broad study findings and their caveats: How much clinical and demographic metadata was included differed by source and by participant, and the metadata was provided uncurated.

Each collaborating institution followed its own protocols to collect whole blood in K2EDTA tubes. For TCRbeta analysis, collaborators shipped samples as frozen whole blood, isolated PBMCs, or DNA extracted from either of those sample types. The material sequenced was peripheral blood. This TCR derives from a woman aged 60 to 75 with acute or convalescent COVID-19. This receptor chain uses TRBV7-2 and TRBJ1-1; no D gene is confidently identified. The DNA is as follows: TGTGCCAGCAGCTTCGGGATTGAAGCTTTCTTT. Translated, it reads CASSFGIEAFF. Reference TRBV7-2 and TRBJ1-1 genes cover what lies past the CDR3, so the full variable domain is GAGVSQSPSNKVTEKGKDVELRCDPISGHTALYWYRQSLGQGLEFLIYFQGNSAPDKSGLPSDRFSAERTGGSVSTLTIQRTQQEDSAVYLCASSFGIEAFFGQGTRLTVV.